The 4 T cell receptor beta chains below were found in one sample sequenced in a study of CD8+CD57+ T cells in acquired aplastic anemia. Using genomic DNA as the template, TCR beta VDJ and CDR3 profiling was carried out. TCRdb re-called the reads with MiXCR, one entry per CDR3 protein. The repertoire holds 190,000 or so distinct CDR3 sequences, with about 59% as singletons. Input material: sorted CD4+, CD8+, or CD8+CD57+ T cells (not recorded which) from PBMCs. Receptors originate from a human donor in good health.

J is TRBJ2-3 and V is TRBV20-1; tentatively, D is TRBD1 (6 bases). The germline V gene has CDR1 DFQATT and CDR2 SNEGSKA (reference sequence). This CDR3 is built from 15 residues. The germline V and J ends were trimmed by 5 bases and 0 bases, with 15 bases remaining between them. The CDR3 here is CSAVNGQSSTDTQYF. CDR3 coding DNA: TGCAGTGCTGTTAATGGACAGTCTAGCACAGATACGCAGTATTTT.

The chain couples TRBV6-1 to TRBJ2-7; D might be TRBD1 (6 bases). V shed 5 bases and J shed 0 bases, with 17 bases lying between them. From germline, CDR1 is MNHNS and CDR2 SASEGT. This CDR3 region has 16 residues. CDR3 nucleotides: TGTGCCAGCAGTTTCGTCCTAGGGGGTAGCTCCTACGAGCAGTACTTC. Protein product: CASSFVLGGSSYEQYF.

This clonotype was observed many times. This chain connects TRBV6-5 to TRBJ1-2; 8 bases match TRBD1. The CDR3 is 17 amino acids. V lost 0 bases to trimming and J lost 2 bases; unmatched junction nucleotides: 8. Germline lookup yields CDR1 MNHEY and CDR2 SVGAGI. The CDR3 reads CASSYSIGQGQNYGYTF. The CDR3 nucleotides read TGTGCCAGCAGTTACTCGATAGGACAGGGCCAGAACTATGGCTACACCTTC.

The chain carries TRBV7-9 and TRBJ2-7, with D perhaps matching TRBD1 (5 bases). This CDR3 spans 13 amino acids. Germline CDR1 reads SEHNR; CDR2 reads FQNEAQ (reference sequence). V dropped 2 bases and J dropped 4 bases, with 9 bases sitting between them. This chain's CDR3 is CASSLRGRYEQYF. The CDR3, as DNA: TGTGCCAGCAGCTTAAGGGGTAGATACGAGCAGTACTTC.